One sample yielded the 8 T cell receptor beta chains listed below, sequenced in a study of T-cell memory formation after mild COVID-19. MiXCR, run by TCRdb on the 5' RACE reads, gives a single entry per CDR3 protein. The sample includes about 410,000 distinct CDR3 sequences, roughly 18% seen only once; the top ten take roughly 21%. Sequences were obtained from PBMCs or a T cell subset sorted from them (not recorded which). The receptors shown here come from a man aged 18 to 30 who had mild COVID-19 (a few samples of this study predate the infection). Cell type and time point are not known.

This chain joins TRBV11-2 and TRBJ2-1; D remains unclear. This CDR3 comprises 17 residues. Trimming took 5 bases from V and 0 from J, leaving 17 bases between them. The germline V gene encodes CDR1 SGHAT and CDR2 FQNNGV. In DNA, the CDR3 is TGTGCCAGCAGCCCCCGTTCCGGTACGAGCTCCTACAATGAGCAGTTCTTC. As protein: CASSPRSGTSSYNEQFF.

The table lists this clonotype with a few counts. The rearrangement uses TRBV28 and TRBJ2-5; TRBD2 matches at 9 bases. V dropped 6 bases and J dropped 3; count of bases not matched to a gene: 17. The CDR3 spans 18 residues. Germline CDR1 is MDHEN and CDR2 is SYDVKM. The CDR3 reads CASSLTSGRQAPKETQYF. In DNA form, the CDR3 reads TGTGCCAGCAGCCTCACTAGCGGGCGGCAGGCGCCGAAAGAGACCCAGTACTTC.

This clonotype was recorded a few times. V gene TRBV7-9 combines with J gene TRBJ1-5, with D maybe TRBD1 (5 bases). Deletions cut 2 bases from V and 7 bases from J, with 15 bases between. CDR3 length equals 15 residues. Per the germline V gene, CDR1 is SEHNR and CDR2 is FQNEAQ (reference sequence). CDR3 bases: TGTGCCAGCAGCTTACGAGGAGGGGAGGAGCAGCCCCAGCATTTT. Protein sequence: CASSLRGGEEQPQHF.

The CDR3, as DNA: TGTGCCAGCAGCTTTCGGCGGACGGTGCACACTGAAGCTTTCTTT. Amino acids: CASSFRRTVHTEAFF. J is TRBJ1-1 and V is TRBV7-9; D ambiguous. Trimming stripped 3 bases from V and 3 bases from J, with 14 bases between. This CDR3 spans 15 amino acids. Germline V lookup: CDR1 SEHNR, CDR2 FQNEAQ (reference sequence).

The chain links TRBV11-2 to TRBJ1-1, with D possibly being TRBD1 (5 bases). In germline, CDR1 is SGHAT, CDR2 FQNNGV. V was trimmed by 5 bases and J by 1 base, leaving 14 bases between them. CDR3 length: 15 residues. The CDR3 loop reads CASSLETVRNTEAFF. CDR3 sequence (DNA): TGTGCCAGCAGCCTCGAGACAGTAAGGAACACTGAAGCTTTCTTT.

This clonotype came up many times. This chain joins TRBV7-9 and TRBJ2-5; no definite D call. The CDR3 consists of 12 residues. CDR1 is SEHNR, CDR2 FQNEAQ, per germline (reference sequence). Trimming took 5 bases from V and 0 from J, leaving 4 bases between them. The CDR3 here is CASSLYQETQYF. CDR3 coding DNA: TGTGCCAGCAGCCTGTACCAAGAGACCCAGTACTTC.

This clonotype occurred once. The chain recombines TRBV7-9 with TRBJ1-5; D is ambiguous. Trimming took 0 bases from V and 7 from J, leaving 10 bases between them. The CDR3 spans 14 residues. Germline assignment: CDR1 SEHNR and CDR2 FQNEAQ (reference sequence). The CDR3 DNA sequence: TGTGCCAGCAGCTTAGCGGTCGGGGAACAGCCCCAGCATTTT. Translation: CASSLAVGEQPQHF.

This chain's CDR3 is CASSSTGTATGELFF. The CDR3 DNA reads as TGTGCCAGCAGCTCAACCGGGACAGCAACCGGGGAGCTGTTTTTT. The chain couples TRBV5-8 to TRBJ2-2, with 7 bases that match TRBD1. The germline V gene encodes CDR1 SGHTS and CDR2 YDEGEE. V shed 3 bases and J 5 bases; nucleotides not matched to a gene: 7. The CDR3 covers 15 residues.